These T cell receptor beta chains were read from a single sample in a study of T cell responses to AZD1222 COVID-19 vaccine. Here immunoSEQ multiplex PCR was the method, and the copy in TCRdb shows in-frame clones only, minus some. The sample has over 150,000 clones; around 89% are singletons. The sequencing here drew on peripheral blood, taken 28 days after the second AZD1222 dose. These receptors were taken from an adult who received the AZD1222 COVID-19 vaccine. The CDR3 runs from the conserved cysteine through the conserved F or W. D genes are given only for firm matches. Clone sizes are given selectively: once, few, many, or a class where the clone is expanded.

clone_size j_call d_call v_call cdr3_aa cdr3_nt
. TRBJ1-2 . TRBV25-1 CASENLYGYTF TGTGCCAGCGAAAACCTTTATGGCTACACCTTC
. TRBJ1-1 . TRBV5-1 CASSPDRLNTEAFF TGCGCCAGCAGCCCGGACAGATTGAACACTGAAGCTTTCTTT
. TRBJ1-6 . TRBV30 CAWSVSGGGGSPLHF TGTGCCTGGAGTGTATCGGGAGGGGGAGGTTCACCCCTCCACTTT
. TRBJ2-1 TRBD2 TRBV7-2 CASSLDSQRGSNEQFF TGTGCCAGCAGCTTAGATTCCCAGCGGGGGAGCAATGAGCAGTTCTTC
once TRBJ1-5 . TRBV19 CASSAAGGNQPQHF TGTGCCAGTAGTGCAGCGGGAGGCAATCAGCCCCAGCATTTT
once TRBJ2-7 TRBD1 TRBV27 CASSDRDRAYEQYF TGTGCCAGCAGTGACCGGGACAGGGCTTACGAGCAGTACTTC
. TRBJ2-5 . TRBV7-2 CASSLGRAETQYF TGTGCCAGCAGCTTAGGTAGGGCAGAGACCCAGTACTTC
. TRBJ1-6 . TRBV27 CASSWAGSYNSPLHF TGTGCCAGCAGTTGGGCCGGCTCCTATAATTCACCCCTCCACTTT
. TRBJ2-1 TRBD2 TRBV6-5 CASRGGLAGGNEQFF TGTGCCAGCAGGGGGGGACTAGCGGGAGGGAATGAGCAGTTCTTC
few TRBJ1-2 . TRBV7-8 CASGLVQRSYGYTF TGTGCCAGTGGGTTAGTGCAGCGAAGCTATGGCTACACCTTC